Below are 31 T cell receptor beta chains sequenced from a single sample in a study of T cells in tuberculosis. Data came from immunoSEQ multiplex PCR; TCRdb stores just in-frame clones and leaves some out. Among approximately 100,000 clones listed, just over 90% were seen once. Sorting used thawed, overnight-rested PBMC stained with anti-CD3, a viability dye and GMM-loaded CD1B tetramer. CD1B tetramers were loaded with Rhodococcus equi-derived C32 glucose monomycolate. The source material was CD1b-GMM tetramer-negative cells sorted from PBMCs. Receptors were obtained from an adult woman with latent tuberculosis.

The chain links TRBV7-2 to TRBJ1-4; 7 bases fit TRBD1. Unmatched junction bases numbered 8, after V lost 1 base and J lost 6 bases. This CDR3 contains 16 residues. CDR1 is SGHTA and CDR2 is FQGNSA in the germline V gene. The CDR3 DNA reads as TGTGCCAGCAGCTTAGGTGTCGGGACAGATCATGAAAAACTGTTTTTT. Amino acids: CASSLGVGTDHEKLFF.

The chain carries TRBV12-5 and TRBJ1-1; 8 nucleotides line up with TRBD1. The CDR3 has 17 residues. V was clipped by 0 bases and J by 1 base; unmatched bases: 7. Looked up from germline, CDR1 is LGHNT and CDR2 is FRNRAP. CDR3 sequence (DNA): TGTGCTAGTGGTTTGGTACCAGGGACAGGTAAGAACACTGAAGCTTTCTTT. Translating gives CASGLVPGTGKNTEAFF.

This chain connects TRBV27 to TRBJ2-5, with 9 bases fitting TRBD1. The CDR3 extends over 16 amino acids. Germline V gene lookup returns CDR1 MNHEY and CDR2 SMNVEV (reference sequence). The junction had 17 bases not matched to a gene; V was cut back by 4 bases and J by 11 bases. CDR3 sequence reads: CASSSLTGTGRGKQYF. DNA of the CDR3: TGTGCCAGCAGTTCGCTTACCGGGACAGGGAGAGGGAAGCAGTACTTC.

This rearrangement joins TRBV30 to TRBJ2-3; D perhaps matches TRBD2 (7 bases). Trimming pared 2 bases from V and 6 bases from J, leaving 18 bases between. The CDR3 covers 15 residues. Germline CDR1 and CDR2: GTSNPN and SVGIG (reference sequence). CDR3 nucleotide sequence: TGTGCCTGGAGTCCTTTAGGGGGGGCCGGCGATACGCAGTATTTT. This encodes CAWSPLGGAGDTQYF.

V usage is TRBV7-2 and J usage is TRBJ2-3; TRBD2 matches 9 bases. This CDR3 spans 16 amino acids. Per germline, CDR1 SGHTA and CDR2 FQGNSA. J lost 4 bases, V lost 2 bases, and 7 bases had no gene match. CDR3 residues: CASSLKGTSIADTQYF. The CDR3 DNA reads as TGTGCCAGCAGCTTAAAGGGGACTAGCATCGCAGATACGCAGTATTTT.

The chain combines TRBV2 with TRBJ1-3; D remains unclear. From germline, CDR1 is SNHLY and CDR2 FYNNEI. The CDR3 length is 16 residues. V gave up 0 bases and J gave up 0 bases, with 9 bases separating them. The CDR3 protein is CASSEASYSSGNTIYF. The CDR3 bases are TGTGCCAGCAGTGAAGCTAGTTACAGCTCTGGAAACACCATATATTTT.

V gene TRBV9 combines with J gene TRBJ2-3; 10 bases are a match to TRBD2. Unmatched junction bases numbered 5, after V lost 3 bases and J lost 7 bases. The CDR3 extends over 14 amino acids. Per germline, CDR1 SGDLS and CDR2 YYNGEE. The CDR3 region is CASSALAGANTQYF. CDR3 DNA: TGTGCCAGCAGCGCCCTAGCGGGGGCCAATACGCAGTATTTT.

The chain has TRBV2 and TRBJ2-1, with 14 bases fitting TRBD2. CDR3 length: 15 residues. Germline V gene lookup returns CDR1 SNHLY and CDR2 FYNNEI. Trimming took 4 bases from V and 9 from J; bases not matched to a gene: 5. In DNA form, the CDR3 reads TGTGCCAGCAGTGGACTAGCGGGGGGGCAGGGTGAGCAGTTCTTC. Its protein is CASSGLAGGQGEQFF.

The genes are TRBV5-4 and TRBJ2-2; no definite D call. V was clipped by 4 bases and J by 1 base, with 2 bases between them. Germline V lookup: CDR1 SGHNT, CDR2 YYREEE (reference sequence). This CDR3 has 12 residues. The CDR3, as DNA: TGTGCCAGCAGCCTGAACACCGGGGAGCTGTTTTTT. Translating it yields CASSLNTGELFF.

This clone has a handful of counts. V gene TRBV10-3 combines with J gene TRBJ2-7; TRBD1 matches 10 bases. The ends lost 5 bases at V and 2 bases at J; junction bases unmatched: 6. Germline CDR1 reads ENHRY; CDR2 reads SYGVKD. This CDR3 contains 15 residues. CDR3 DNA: TGTGCCATCAGTCCGGGACAGGGGAGGCCCTACGAGCAGTACGTC. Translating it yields CAISPGQGRPYEQYV.

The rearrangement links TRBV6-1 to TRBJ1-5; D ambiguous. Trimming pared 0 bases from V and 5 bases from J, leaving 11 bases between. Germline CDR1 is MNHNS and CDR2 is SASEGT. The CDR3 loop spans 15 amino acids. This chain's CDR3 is CASSEARWMDQPQHF. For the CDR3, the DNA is TGTGCCAGCAGTGAAGCGAGGTGGATGGATCAGCCCCAGCATTTT.

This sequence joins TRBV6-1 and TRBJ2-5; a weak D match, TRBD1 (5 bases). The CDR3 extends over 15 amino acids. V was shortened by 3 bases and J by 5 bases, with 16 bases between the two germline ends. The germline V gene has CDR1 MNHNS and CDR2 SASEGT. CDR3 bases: TGTGCCAGCAGTGACCAGACAGCGTGGTTGGAGACCCAGTACTTC. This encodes CASSDQTAWLETQYF.

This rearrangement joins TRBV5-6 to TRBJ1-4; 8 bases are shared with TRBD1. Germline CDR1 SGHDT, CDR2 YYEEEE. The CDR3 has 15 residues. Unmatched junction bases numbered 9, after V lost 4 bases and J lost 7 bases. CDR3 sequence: CASSLQGGVAEKLFF. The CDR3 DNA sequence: TGTGCCAGCAGCCTACAGGGGGGCGTGGCTGAAAAACTGTTTTTT. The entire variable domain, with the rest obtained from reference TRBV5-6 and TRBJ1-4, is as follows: DAGVTQSPTHLIKTRGQQVTLRCSPKSGHDTVSWYQQALGQGPQFIFQYYEEEERQRGNFPDRFSGHQFPNYSSELNVNALLLGDSALYLCASSLQGGVAEKLFFGSGTQLSVL.

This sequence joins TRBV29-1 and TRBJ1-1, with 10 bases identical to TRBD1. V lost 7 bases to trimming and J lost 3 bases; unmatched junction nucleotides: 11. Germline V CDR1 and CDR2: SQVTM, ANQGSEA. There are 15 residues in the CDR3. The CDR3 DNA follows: TGCAGCGGCTGGGACAGGGGTTCAGGACACACTGAAGCTTTCTTT. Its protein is CSGWDRGSGHTEAFF.

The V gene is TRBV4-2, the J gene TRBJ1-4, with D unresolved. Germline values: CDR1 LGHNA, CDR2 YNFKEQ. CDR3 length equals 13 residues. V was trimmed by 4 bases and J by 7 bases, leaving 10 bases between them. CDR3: CASSPGLGEKLFF. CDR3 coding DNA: TGTGCCAGCAGCCCTGGACTCGGTGAAAAACTGTTTTTT.

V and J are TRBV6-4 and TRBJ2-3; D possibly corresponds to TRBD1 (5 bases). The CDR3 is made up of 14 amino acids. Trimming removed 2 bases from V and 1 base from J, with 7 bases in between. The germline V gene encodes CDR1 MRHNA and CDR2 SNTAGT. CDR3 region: CASSDVGGTDTQYF. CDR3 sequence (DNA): TGTGCCAGCAGTGACGTAGGGGGCACAGATACGCAGTATTTT.

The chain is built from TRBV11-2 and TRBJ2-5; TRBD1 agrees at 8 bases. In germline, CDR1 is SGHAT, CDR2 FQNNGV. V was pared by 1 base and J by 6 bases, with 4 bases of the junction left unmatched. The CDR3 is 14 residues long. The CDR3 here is CASSLGRGLKTQYF. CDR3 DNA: TGTGCCAGCAGCTTAGGCAGGGGGCTGAAGACCCAGTACTTC. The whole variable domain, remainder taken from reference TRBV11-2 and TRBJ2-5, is EAGVAQSPRYKIIEKRQSVAFWCNPISGHATLYWYQQILGQGPKLLIQFQNNGVVDDSQLPKDRFSAERLKGVDSTLKIQPAKLEDSAVYLCASSLGRGLKTQYFGPGTRLLVL.

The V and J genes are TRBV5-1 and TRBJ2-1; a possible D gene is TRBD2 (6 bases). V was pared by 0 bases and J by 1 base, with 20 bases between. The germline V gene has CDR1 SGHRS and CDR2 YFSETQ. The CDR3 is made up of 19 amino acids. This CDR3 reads CASSLAVGLGGESYNEQFF. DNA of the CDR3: TGCGCCAGCAGCTTGGCCGTGGGATTAGGCGGGGAGTCCTACAATGAGCAGTTCTTC. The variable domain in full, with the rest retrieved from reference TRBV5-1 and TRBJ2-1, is KAGVTQTPRYLIKTRGQQVTLSCSPISGHRSVSWYQQTPGQGLQFLFEYFSETQRNKGNFPGRFSGRQFSNSRSEMNVSTLELGDSALYLCASSLAVGLGGESYNEQFFGPGTRLTVL.

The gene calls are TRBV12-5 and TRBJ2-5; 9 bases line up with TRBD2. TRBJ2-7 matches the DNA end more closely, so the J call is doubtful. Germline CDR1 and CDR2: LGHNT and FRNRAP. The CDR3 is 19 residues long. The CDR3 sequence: CASGLVLEGKRGESYEQYF. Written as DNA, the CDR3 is TGTGCTAGTGGTTTGGTACTTGAAGGGAAGCGGGGGGAATCCTACGAGCAGTACTTC.

DNA of the CDR3: TGTGCCAGCAGTTCTCCCACCGGGGTCATGGGGTACAATGAGCAGTTCTTC. Its translation: CASSSPTGVMGYNEQFF. The rearrangement uses TRBV28 and TRBJ2-1; D perhaps matches TRBD2 (5 bases). CDR1 and CDR2 (germline): MDHEN, SYDVKM. Trimming stripped 4 bases from V and 4 bases from J, with 20 bases between. The CDR3 contains 17 residues.

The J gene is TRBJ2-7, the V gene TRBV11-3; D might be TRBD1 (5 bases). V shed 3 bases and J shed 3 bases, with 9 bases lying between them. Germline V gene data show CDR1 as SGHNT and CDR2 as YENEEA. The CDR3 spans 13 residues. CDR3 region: CASSFWTNYEQYV. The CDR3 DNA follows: TGTGCCAGCAGCTTTTGGACAAACTACGAGCAGTACGTC.

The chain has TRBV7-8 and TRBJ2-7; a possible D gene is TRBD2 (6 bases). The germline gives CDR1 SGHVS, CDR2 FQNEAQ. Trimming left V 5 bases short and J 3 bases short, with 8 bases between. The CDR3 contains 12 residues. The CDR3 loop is CASSDGGYEQYF. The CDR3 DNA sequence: TGTGCCAGCAGCGACGGGGGCTACGAGCAGTACTTC.

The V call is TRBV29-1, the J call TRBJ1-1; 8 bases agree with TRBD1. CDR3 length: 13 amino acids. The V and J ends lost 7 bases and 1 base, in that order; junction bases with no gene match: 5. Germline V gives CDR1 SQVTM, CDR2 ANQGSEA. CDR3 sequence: CSAKGTGNTEAFF. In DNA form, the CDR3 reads TGCAGCGCAAAAGGGACAGGGAACACTGAAGCTTTCTTT. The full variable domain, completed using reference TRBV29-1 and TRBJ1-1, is SAVISQKPSRDICQRGTSLTIQCQVDSQVTMMFWYRQQPGQSLTLIATANQGSEATYESGFVIDKFPISRPNLTFSTLTVSNMSPEDSSIYLCSAKGTGNTEAFFGQGTRLTVV.

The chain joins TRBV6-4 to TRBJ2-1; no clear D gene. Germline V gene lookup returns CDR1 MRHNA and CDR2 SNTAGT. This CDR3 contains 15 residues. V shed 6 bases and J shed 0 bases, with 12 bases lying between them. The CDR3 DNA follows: TGTGCCAGCAGCTTGACTGAGAGCTCCTACAATGAGCAGTTCTTC. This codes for CASSLTESSYNEQFF.

The CDR3 is CASSVKGPDRGWGYGYTF. As DNA, the CDR3 is TGTGCCAGTAGCGTCAAGGGCCCCGACAGGGGATGGGGCTATGGCTACACCTTC. This chain connects TRBV19 to TRBJ1-2; TRBD1 aligns across 8 bases. The CDR3 runs to 18 residues. The germline CDR1 and CDR2 sequences are LNHDA and SQIVND (reference sequence). The ends lost 6 bases at V and 4 bases at J; junction bases unmatched: 19. Full variable domain (missing parts from reference TRBV19 and TRBJ1-2): DGGITQSPKYLFRKEGQNVTLSCEQNLNHDAMYWYRQDPGQGLRLIYYSQIVNDFQKGDIAEGYSVSREKKESFPLTVTSAQKNPTAFYLCASSVKGPDRGWGYGYTFGSGTRLTVV.

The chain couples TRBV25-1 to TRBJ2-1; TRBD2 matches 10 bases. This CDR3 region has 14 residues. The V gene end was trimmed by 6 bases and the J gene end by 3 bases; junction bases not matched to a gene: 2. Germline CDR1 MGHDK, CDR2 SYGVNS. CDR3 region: CASRGTSDYNEQFF. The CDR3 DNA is TGTGCCAGCAGAGGGACTAGCGACTACAATGAGCAGTTCTTC.

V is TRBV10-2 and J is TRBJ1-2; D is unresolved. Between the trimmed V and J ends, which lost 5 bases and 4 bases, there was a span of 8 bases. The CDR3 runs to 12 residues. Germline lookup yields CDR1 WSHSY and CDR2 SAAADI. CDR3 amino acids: CASSPGGYGYTF. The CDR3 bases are TGCGCCAGCAGTCCGGGAGGCTATGGCTACACCTTC.

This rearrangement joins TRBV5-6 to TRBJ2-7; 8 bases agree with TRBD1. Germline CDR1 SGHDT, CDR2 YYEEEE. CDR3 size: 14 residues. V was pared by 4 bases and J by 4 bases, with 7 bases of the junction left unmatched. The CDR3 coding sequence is TGTGCCAGCAGCCCCCGGACAGGGATATACGAGCAGTACTTC. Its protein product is CASSPRTGIYEQYF.

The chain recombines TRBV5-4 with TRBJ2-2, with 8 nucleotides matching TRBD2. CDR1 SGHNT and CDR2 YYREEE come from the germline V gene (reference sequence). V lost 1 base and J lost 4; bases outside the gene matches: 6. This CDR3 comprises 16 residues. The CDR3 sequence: CASSLLAGGGTGELFF. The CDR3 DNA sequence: TGTGCCAGCAGCTTGCTAGCGGGCGGGGGCACCGGGGAGCTGTTTTTT.

The CDR3 protein is CSAIRGIEQYV. The CDR3, as DNA: TGCAGTGCTATACGAGGCATCGAGCAGTACGTC. This chain joins TRBV20-1 and TRBJ2-7; D not resolved. Trimming took 4 bases from V and 6 from J, leaving 10 bases between them. Per the germline V gene, CDR1 is DFQATT and CDR2 is SNEGSKA (reference sequence). The CDR3 extends over 11 amino acids.

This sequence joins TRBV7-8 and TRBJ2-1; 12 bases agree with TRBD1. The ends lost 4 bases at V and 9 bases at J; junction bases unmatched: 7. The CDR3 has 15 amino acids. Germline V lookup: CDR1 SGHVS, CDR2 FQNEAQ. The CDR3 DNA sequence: TGTGCCAGCAGCTCCACCGGGACAGGGGGCTTTGAGCAGTTCTTC. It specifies CASSSTGTGGFEQFF.